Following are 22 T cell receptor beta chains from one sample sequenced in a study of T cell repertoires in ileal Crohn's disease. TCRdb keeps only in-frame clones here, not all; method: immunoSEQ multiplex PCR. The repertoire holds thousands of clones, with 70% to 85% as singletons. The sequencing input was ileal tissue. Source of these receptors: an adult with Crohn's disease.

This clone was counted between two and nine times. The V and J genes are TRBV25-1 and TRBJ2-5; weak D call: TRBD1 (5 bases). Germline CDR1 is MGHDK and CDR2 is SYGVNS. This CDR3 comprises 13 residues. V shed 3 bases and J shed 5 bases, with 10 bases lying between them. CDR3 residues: CASSDRVRETQYF. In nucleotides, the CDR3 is TGTGCCAGCAGTGACAGGGTAAGGGAGACCCAGTACTTC.

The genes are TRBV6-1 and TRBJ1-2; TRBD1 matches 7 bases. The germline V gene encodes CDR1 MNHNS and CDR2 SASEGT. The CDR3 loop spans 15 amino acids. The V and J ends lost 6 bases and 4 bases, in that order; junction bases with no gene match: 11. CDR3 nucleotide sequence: TGTGCCAGCAGAGGTTCCTCAGGGGGTGGCTATGGCTACACCTTC. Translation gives CASRGSSGGGYGYTF.

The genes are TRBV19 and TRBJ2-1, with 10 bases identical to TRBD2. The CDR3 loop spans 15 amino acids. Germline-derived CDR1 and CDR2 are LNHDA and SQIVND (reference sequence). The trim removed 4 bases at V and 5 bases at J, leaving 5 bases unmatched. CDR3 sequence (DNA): TGTGCCAGTAGTAAAAGGACTAGCGGCCACAATGAGCAGTTCTTC. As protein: CASSKRTSGHNEQFF.

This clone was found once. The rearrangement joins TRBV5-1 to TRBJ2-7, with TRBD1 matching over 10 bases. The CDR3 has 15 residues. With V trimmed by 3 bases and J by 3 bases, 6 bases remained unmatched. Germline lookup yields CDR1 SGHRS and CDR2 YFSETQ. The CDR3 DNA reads TGCGCCAGCAGCTCGGGGACAGGGGCTTTCTACGAGCAGTACTTC. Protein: CASSSGTGAFYEQYF.

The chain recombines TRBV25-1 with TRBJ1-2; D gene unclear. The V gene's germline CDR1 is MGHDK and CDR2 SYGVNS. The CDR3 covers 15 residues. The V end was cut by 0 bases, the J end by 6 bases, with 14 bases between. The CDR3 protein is CASSEYSTDTDGYTF. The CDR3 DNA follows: TGTGCCAGCAGTGAATATTCAACCGACACCGATGGCTACACCTTC.

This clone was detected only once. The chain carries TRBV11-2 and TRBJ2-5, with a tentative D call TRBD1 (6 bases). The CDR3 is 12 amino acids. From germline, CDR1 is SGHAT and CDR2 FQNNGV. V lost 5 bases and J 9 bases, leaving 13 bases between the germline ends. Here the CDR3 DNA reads TGTGCCAGCAGCGCCGATGGGGGCCCCCAGTACTTC. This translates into CASSADGGPQYF.

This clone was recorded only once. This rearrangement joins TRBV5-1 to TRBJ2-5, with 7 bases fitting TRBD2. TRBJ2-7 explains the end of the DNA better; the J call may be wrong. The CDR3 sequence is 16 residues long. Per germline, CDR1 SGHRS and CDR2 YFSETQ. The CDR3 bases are TGCGCCAGCAGCTTGGCTAGCGGCAGGGTACTATACGAGCAGTACTTC. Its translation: CASSLASGRVLYEQYF.

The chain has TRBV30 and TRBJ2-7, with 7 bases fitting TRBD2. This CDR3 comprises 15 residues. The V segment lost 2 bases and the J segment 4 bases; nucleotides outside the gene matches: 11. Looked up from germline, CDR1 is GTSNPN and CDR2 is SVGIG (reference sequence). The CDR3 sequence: CAWSLGGSGVYEQYF. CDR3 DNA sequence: TGTGCCTGGAGTCTGGGCGGGAGTGGGGTTTACGAGCAGTACTTC.

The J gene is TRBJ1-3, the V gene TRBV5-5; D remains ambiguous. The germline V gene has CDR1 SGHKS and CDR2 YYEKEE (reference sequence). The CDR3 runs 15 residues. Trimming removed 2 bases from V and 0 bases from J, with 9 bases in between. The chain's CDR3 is CASSLMGLSGNTIYF. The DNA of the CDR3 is TGTGCCAGCAGCTTAATGGGCCTCTCTGGAAACACCATATATTTT.

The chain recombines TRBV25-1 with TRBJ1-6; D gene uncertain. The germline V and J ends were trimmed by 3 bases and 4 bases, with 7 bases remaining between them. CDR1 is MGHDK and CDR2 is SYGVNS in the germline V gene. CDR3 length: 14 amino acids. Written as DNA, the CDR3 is TGTGCCAGCAGTGACCCAGTGTATAATTCACCCCTCCACTTT. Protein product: CASSDPVYNSPLHF. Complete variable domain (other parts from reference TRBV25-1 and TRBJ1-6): EADIYQTPRYLVIGTGKKITLECSQTMGHDKMYWYQQDPGMELHLIHYSYGVNSTEKGDLSSESTVSRIRTEHFPLTLESARPSHTSQYLCASSDPVYNSPLHFGNGTRLTVT.

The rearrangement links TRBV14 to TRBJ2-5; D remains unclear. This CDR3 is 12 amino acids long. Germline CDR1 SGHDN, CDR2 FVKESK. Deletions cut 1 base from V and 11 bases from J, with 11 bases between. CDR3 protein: CASSQGGPLQYF. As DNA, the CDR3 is TGTGCCAGCAGCCAAGGCGGCCCGCTACAGTACTTC.

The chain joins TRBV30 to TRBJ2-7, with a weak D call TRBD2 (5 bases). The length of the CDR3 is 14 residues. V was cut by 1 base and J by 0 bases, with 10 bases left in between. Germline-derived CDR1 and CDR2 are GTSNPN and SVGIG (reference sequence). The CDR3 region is CAWSDLSGSYEQYF. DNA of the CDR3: TGTGCCTGGAGTGACCTGAGCGGCTCCTACGAGCAGTACTTC.

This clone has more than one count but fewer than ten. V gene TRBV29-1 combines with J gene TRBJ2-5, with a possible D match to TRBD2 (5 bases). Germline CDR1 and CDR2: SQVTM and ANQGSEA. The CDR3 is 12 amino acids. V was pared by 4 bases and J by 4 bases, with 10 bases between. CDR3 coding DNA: TGCAGCGTTGTGAGGGAAAGAGAGACCCAGTACTTC. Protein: CSVVRERETQYF.

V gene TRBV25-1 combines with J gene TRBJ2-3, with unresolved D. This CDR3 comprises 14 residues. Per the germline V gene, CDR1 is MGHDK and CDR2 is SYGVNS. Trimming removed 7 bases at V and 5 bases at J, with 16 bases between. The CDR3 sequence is CASNDGSPGDTQYF. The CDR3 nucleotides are TGTGCCAGCAACGACGGGTCCCCCGGAGATACGCAGTATTTT. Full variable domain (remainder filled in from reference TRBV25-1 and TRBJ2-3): EADIYQTPRYLVIGTGKKITLECSQTMGHDKMYWYQQDPGMELHLIHYSYGVNSTEKGDLSSESTVSRIRTEHFPLTLESARPSHTSQYLCASNDGSPGDTQYFGPGTRLTVL.

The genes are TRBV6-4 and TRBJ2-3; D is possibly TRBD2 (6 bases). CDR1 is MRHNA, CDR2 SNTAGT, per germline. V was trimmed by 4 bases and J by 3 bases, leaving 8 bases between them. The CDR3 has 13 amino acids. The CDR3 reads CASSVRETDTQYF. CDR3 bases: TGTGCCAGCAGTGTCCGGGAGACAGATACGCAGTATTTT.

In DNA form, the CDR3 reads TGTGCCAGCAGCTCACCCCCGGCTGGGGCCAACGTCCTGACTTTC. It encodes CASSSPPAGANVLTF. This chain uses TRBV5-4 with TRBJ2-6; no definite D call. The CDR3 sequence is 15 residues long. Germline loops: CDR1 SGHNT, CDR2 YYREEE (reference sequence). The V gene lost 3 bases and the J gene lost 2 bases, with 9 bases spanning the gap.

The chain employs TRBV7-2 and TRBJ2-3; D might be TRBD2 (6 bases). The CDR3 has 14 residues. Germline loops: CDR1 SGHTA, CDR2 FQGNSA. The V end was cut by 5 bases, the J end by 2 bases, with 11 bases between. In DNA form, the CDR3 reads TGTGCCAGCAGCCGGGGACTCTTCACAGATACGCAGTATTTT. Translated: CASSRGLFTDTQYF.

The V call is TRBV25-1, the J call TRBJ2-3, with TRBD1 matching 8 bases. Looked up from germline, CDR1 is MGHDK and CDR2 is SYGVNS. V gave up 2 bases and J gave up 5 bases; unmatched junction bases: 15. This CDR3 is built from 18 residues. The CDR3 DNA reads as TGTGCCAGCAGTGAACCCGCAGGGGGCCTCGGAACACAAGATACGCAGTATTTT. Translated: CASSEPAGGLGTQDTQYF.

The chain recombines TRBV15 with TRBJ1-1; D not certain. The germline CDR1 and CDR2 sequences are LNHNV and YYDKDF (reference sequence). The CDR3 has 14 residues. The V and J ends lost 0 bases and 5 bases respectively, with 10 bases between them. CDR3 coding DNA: TGTGCCACCAGCAGAGATAGGCAGGCGACTGAAGCTTTCTTT. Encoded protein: CATSRDRQATEAFF.

CDR3 residues: CASSEGYIEGYTF. DNA for the CDR3: TGCGCCAGCTCAGAGGGCTATATTGAGGGCTACACCTTC. This chain connects TRBV5-1 to TRBJ1-2; D is undetermined. The V gene's germline CDR1 is SGHRS and CDR2 YFSETQ. With 7 bases removed from V and 8 bases from J, the gap between germline ends came to 18 bases. This CDR3 region has 13 residues. Using reference TRBV5-1 and TRBJ1-2 for the parts outside the CDR3, the full variable domain is KAGVTQTPRYLIKTRGQQVTLSCSPISGHRSVSWYQQTPGQGLQFLFEYFSETQRNKGNFPGRFSGRQFSNSRSEMNVSTLELGDSALYLCASSEGYIEGYTFGSGTRLTVV.

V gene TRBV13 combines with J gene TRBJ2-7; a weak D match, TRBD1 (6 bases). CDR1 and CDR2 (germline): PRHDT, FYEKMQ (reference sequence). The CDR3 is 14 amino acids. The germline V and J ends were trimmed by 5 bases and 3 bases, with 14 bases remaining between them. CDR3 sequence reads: CASSPGTRIYEQYF. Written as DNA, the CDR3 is TGTGCCAGCAGCCCCGGGACAAGAATCTACGAGCAGTACTTC.

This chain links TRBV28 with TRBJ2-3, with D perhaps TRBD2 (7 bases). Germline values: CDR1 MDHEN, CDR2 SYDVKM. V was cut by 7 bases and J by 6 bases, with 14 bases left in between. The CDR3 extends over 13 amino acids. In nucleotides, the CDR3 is TGTGCCAGCAAAGAGAGGGGGGGCGATACGCAGTATTTT. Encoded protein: CASKERGGDTQYF.